The 21 T cell receptor beta chains below were found in one sample sequenced in a study of T-cell reconstitution after alpha-beta-depleted transplantation in children. Molecular barcoding with unique molecular identifiers was used for the TCRbeta library. TCRdb reprocessed the PCR reads via MiXCR and lists one record per CDR3 protein. The sample includes some 830,000 distinct CDR3 sequences, roughly 15% of them seen just once. Sequences were derived from PBMCs, mostly from graft donor cells, sampled 360 days after TCRalphabeta/CD19-depleted stem cell transplant. All receptors derive from a male patient aged 5 to 17 who had a stem cell transplant for acute lymphoblastic leukemia, so the T cells may come from the graft donor.

This clonotype has a count of ten or more. The chain couples TRBV12-3 or TRBV12-4 to TRBJ2-3; 9 nucleotides align to TRBD2. This CDR3 contains 15 residues. V shed 6 bases and J 2 bases; nucleotides not matched to a gene: 6. The CDR3 sequence is CASSPTSGDTDTQYF. The CDR3 bases are TGTGCCAGCAGCCCGACTAGCGGAGACACAGATACGCAGTATTTT.

This clonotype was seen a handful of times. This chain links TRBV12-3 or TRBV12-4 with TRBJ2-7; D possibly corresponds to TRBD2 (6 bases). This CDR3 comprises 15 residues. V was shortened by 7 bases and J by 3 bases, with 19 bases between the two germline ends. The CDR3: CASNYWGLRSYEQYF. The CDR3 bases are TGTGCCAGCAACTACTGGGGACTGCGTAGCTACGAGCAGTACTTC.

The rearrangement joins TRBV7-2 to TRBJ2-1, with D perhaps TRBD2 (6 bases). CDR3 size: 15 residues. Germline-derived CDR1 and CDR2 are SGHTA and FQGNSA. Trimming shortened V by 6 bases and J by 1 base, and 13 bases separated the two germline ends. The CDR3 nucleotides read TGTGCCAGCAGGGCCCGGGAGTTATCCTACAATGAGCAGTTCTTC. Protein product: CASRARELSYNEQFF.

This clonotype was recorded many times. V usage is TRBV25-1 and J usage is TRBJ2-7, with 8 bases matching TRBD1. The CDR3 consists of 13 residues. From germline, CDR1 is MGHDK and CDR2 SYGVNS. The J segment lost 3 bases and the V segment lost 2 bases, leaving 0 bases of the junction unmatched. The CDR3 spells CASSEDRGYEQYF. CDR3 bases: TGTGCCAGCAGTGAAGACAGGGGCTACGAGCAGTACTTC.

The genes are TRBV7-8 and TRBJ1-3, with a weak D call TRBD1 (6 bases). CDR3 size: 18 residues. With 0 bases removed from V and 4 bases from J, the gap between germline ends came to 19 bases. The germline gives CDR1 SGHVS, CDR2 FQNEAQ. The CDR3 DNA reads as TGTGCCAGCAGCTTAGCGGGGCTTGGACAGCCAACAGGAAACACCATATATTTT. Its protein product is CASSLAGLGQPTGNTIYF.

This chain uses TRBV29-1 with TRBJ2-7; 7 nucleotides agree with TRBD2. Germline V gene lookup returns CDR1 SQVTM and CDR2 ANQGSEA. The trim removed 4 bases at V and 3 bases at J, leaving 3 bases unmatched. The length of the CDR3 is 12 residues. CDR3 DNA sequence: TGCAGCGTTGCCCCTAGCGGCTACGAGCAGTACTTC. It specifies CSVAPSGYEQYF.

The V gene is TRBV27, the J gene TRBJ2-1, with 13 nucleotides matching TRBD2. Trimming at V came to 6 bases and at J to 6 bases, leaving 8 bases not matched to a gene. Per the germline V gene, CDR1 is MNHEY and CDR2 is SMNVEV (reference sequence). The CDR3 covers 16 residues. DNA of the CDR3: TGTGCCAGCAGCCCGACTAGCGGGAGGTATTGCAATGAGCAGTTCTTC. This sequence encodes CASSPTSGRYCNEQFF.

This chain links TRBV27 with TRBJ2-1; 10 bases align to TRBD2. The CDR3 is 17 amino acids. The germline V gene encodes CDR1 MNHEY and CDR2 SMNVEV (reference sequence). Unmatched junction bases numbered 8, after V lost 5 bases and J lost 1 base. This CDR3 is CASSPLAGDPSYNEQFF. In DNA, the CDR3 is TGTGCCAGCAGTCCTCTAGCGGGAGACCCTTCCTACAATGAGCAGTTCTTC.

This clonotype was seen only a few times. The V and J genes are TRBV6-6 and TRBJ2-7; D is perhaps TRBD1 (6 bases). The CDR3 totals 11 residues. Germline V gives CDR1 MNHNY, CDR2 SVGAGI (reference sequence). Trimming pared 5 bases from V and 9 bases from J, leaving 11 bases between. Here the CDR3 reads CASSPDRGQYF. The CDR3 nucleotides are TGTGCCAGCAGTCCGGACAGAGGGCAGTACTTC.

This clonotype has just a few counts. This chain uses TRBV5-1 with TRBJ2-2, with 9 nucleotides matching TRBD2. Looked up from germline, CDR1 is SGHRS and CDR2 is YFSETQ. The CDR3 contains 15 residues. V lost 2 bases and J lost 5; bases outside the gene matches: 4. CDR3 DNA sequence: TGCGCCAGCAGCTTTAGCGGGAGTTTTACCGGGGAGCTGTTTTTT. This sequence encodes CASSFSGSFTGELFF.

This clonotype was seen a handful of times. The J gene is TRBJ2-7, the V gene TRBV29-1, with TRBD2 matching 7 bases. V trimming: 4 bases; J trimming: 3 bases; junction bases outside the gene matches: 12. The V gene's germline CDR1 is SQVTM and CDR2 ANQGSEA. This CDR3 contains 15 residues. This CDR3 is CSVVPWNGGVYEQYF. In DNA form, the CDR3 reads TGCAGCGTTGTTCCCTGGAATGGGGGGGTCTACGAGCAGTACTTC.

V gene TRBV6-5 combines with J gene TRBJ2-2, with D tentatively TRBD1 (6 bases). V was cut by 2 bases and J by 6 bases, with 10 bases left in between. The germline CDR1 and CDR2 sequences are MNHEY and SVGAGI. The CDR3 runs to 14 residues. This CDR3 is CASSYHDRSGELFF. The CDR3 nucleotides read TGTGCCAGCAGTTACCATGACAGGTCCGGGGAGCTGTTTTTT.

The sample holds many counts of this clonotype. The chain combines TRBV7-2 with TRBJ2-2; no definite D call. Germline-derived CDR1 and CDR2 are SGHTA and FQGNSA. The CDR3 is 16 residues long. V lost 5 bases and J lost 1, with 14 bases in between. The CDR3 spells CASSPIGPQNTGELFF. The CDR3 nucleotides read TGTGCCAGCAGCCCGATCGGCCCCCAGAACACCGGGGAGCTGTTTTTT.

This clonotype was recorded a few times. J is TRBJ2-3 and V is TRBV12-3 or TRBV12-4, with 9 positions matching TRBD2. V was pared by 10 bases and J by 0 bases, with 2 bases of the junction left unmatched. The CDR3 loop spans 13 amino acids. CDR3 protein: CATTSGSTDTQYF. CDR3 DNA sequence: TGTGCCACCACTAGCGGGAGCACAGATACGCAGTATTTT.

This clonotype was detected ten times or more. The V gene is TRBV29-1, the J gene TRBJ2-2; D gene unclear. CDR1 and CDR2 (germline): SQVTM, ANQGSEA. The V end lost 5 bases, the J end lost 1 base, and 11 bases lay between the germline ends. The CDR3 totals 14 residues. CDR3 residues: CSVTHPRNTGELFF. The CDR3 DNA is TGCAGCGTTACCCACCCCCGGAACACCGGGGAGCTGTTTTTT.

This clonotype was seen only a few times. The V and J genes are TRBV5-1 and TRBJ2-3; D may be TRBD1 (6 bases). Germline V lookup: CDR1 SGHRS, CDR2 YFSETQ. V was cut by 7 bases and J by 5 bases, with 17 bases left in between. This CDR3 comprises 14 residues. The CDR3 bases are TGCGCCAGCTTCCGGGACACTTTCAAAGATACGCAGTATTTT. This sequence encodes CASFRDTFKDTQYF.

This sequence joins TRBV4-1 and TRBJ2-7; 7 nucleotides match TRBD2. Per the germline V gene, CDR1 is MGHRA and CDR2 is YSYEKL. V lost 1 base, J lost 2 bases, and 14 bases stayed unmatched. This CDR3 has 18 residues. CDR3 bases: TGCGCCAGCAGCCAAGTTGACCCGGTACACGGGGGGACCTACGAGCAGTACTTC. This codes for CASSQVDPVHGGTYEQYF.

The rearrangement links TRBV20-1 to TRBJ1-1; no definite D call. V lost 0 bases to trimming and J lost 1 base, with 6 bases between them. This CDR3 contains 13 residues. The germline gives CDR1 DFQATT, CDR2 SNEGSKA (reference sequence). CDR3 sequence reads: CSAREYQNTEAFF. CDR3 DNA sequence: TGCAGTGCTAGAGAATACCAGAACACTGAAGCTTTCTTT.

The V call is TRBV28, the J call TRBJ1-5; D not certain. The V gene lost 11 bases and the J gene lost 2 bases, with 13 bases spanning the gap. This CDR3 spans 13 amino acids. CDR1 and CDR2 from the germline V gene are MDHEN and SYDVKM. CDR3 sequence: CAAFRARNQPQHF. The CDR3 coding sequence is TGTGCCGCCTTTAGGGCCCGCAATCAGCCCCAGCATTTT.

This clonotype has more than one count but fewer than ten. V and J are TRBV11-1 and TRBJ2-7; 9 bases are a match to TRBD2. The germline V gene encodes CDR1 SGHAT and CDR2 FQDESV (reference sequence). CDR3 length equals 18 residues. V lost 5 bases and J lost 2; bases outside the gene matches: 16. The CDR3 here is CASSPTGLASGGTYEQYF. The CDR3 DNA sequence: TGTGCCAGCAGCCCAACAGGACTAGCGTCCGGGGGGACCTACGAGCAGTACTTC.

This clonotype was seen a few times. CDR3 residues: CASSQEQGPYNEQFF. Here the CDR3 DNA reads TGCGCCAGCAGCCAAGAACAGGGGCCCTACAATGAGCAGTTCTTC. The chain has TRBV4-1 and TRBJ2-1, with 7 bases identical to TRBD1. The CDR3 covers 15 residues. After removal of 0 bases from V and 2 bases from J, the junction contained 1 base not matched to a gene. Germline assignment: CDR1 MGHRA and CDR2 YSYEKL.